A selection of T cell receptor beta chains follows, all from one sample in a study of glioma-infiltrating T cells. TCRdb recomputed calls from the multiplex PCR reads with MiXCR, one row per CDR3 protein. This sample yields about 180,000 distinct CDR3 sequences, of which roughly two fifths are seen a single time; 5% to 5.5% belongs to the top ten. The specimen sequenced was glioma tissue, nonneoplastic brain tissue, or PBMCs (not recorded which). These receptors all stem from a human donor with low-grade glioma or glioblastoma, undergoing nonglioma brain surgery, or in good health (not recorded which). The CDR3 runs from the conserved cysteine through the conserved F or W. Fields, in order: V gene, clone size, D gene, CDR3 length, J gene, CDR3 protein, CDR3 DNA. A D gene is named only where the DNA matches it firmly. A row's size may be missing; if present it is once, few, many or a size class.

v_gene: TRBV27; abundance: many; d_gene: TRBD2; len: 16; j_gene: TRBJ2-7; CDR3aa: CASSSPAGGPVYEQYF; CDR3nt: TGTGCCAGCAGTTCCCCAGCGGGAGGGCCGGTGTACGAGCAGTACTTC
v_gene: TRBV20-1; abundance: many; d_gene: NA; len: 17; j_gene: TRBJ2-3; CDR3aa: CSAEDRGAGDITDTQYF; CDR3nt: TGCAGTGCTGAGGACAGGGGAGCGGGAGACATAACAGATACGCAGTATTTT
v_gene: TRBV7-8; abundance: many; d_gene: NA; len: 14; j_gene: TRBJ2-3; CDR3aa: CASSFSYSTDTQYF; CDR3nt: TGTGCCAGCAGCTTCAGCTATAGCACAGATACGCAGTATTTT
v_gene: TRBV28; abundance: many; d_gene: NA; len: 13; j_gene: TRBJ1-1; CDR3aa: CAIRVGGGTEAFF; CDR3nt: TGTGCCATTAGGGTCGGGGGGGGCACTGAAGCTTTCTTT
v_gene: TRBV28; abundance: few; d_gene: NA; len: 16; j_gene: TRBJ1-4; CDR3aa: CASSPNFGASLEKLFF; CDR3nt: TGTGCCAGCAGTCCCAATTTTGGGGCGTCGCTTGAAAAACTGTTTTTT
v_gene: TRBV20-1; abundance: many; d_gene: NA; len: 13; j_gene: TRBJ2-7; CDR3aa: CSARAAQSYEQYF; CDR3nt: TGCAGTGCTAGAGCTGCACAGTCCTACGAGCAGTACTTC
v_gene: TRBV12-3/TRBV12-4; abundance: few; d_gene: TRBD2; len: 17; j_gene: TRBJ2-1; CDR3aa: CASSLGLAGGPGDEQFF; CDR3nt: TGTGCCAGCAGTTTGGGACTAGCGGGAGGGCCGGGCGATGAGCAGTTCTTC
v_gene: TRBV6-5; abundance: NA; d_gene: TRBD2; len: 13; j_gene: TRBJ2-7; CDR3aa: CAGSQRDSYEQYF; CDR3nt: TGTGCAGGCAGCCAGCGGGACTCCTACGAGCAGTACTTC
v_gene: TRBV14; abundance: once; d_gene: TRBD1; len: 15; j_gene: TRBJ1-3; CDR3aa: CAETPGGGGGNTIYF; CDR3nt: TGTGCCGAGACCCCAGGGGGCGGGGGTGGAAACACCATATATTTT
v_gene: TRBV2; abundance: NA; d_gene: TRBD1; len: 13; j_gene: TRBJ1-2; CDR3aa: CASTPDRGGGYTF; CDR3nt: TGTGCCAGCACCCCGGACAGGGGAGGAGGCTACACCTTC
v_gene: TRBV19; abundance: NA; d_gene: NA; len: 13; j_gene: TRBJ1-2; CDR3aa: CASSGYGNYGYTF; CDR3nt: TGTGCCAGTAGTGGGTACGGAAACTATGGCTACACCTTC
v_gene: TRBV6-2/TRBV6-3; abundance: NA; d_gene: NA; len: 14; j_gene: TRBJ1-2; CDR3aa: CAIILDSEVIGYTF; CDR3nt: TGTGCCATCATTCTGGACAGTGAAGTGATCGGCTACACCTTC
v_gene: TRBV12-3/TRBV12-4; abundance: NA; d_gene: NA; len: 13; j_gene: TRBJ2-1; CDR3aa: CASSLAGALEQFF; CDR3nt: TGTGCCAGCAGTTTAGCGGGAGCTCTGGAGCAGTTCTTC
v_gene: TRBV11-2; abundance: few; d_gene: TRBD2; len: 15; j_gene: TRBJ2-7; CDR3aa: CASSLFLAGGKEQYF; CDR3nt: TGTGCCAGCAGCTTATTCCTAGCGGGGGGTAAAGAGCAGTACTTC
v_gene: TRBV6-6; abundance: many; d_gene: NA; len: 14; j_gene: TRBJ1-1; CDR3aa: CASSYSNLGTEAFF; CDR3nt: TGTGCCAGCAGTTACTCGAATCTCGGCACTGAAGCTTTCTTT
v_gene: TRBV28; abundance: NA; d_gene: NA; len: 14; j_gene: TRBJ2-5; CDR3aa: CASSTRVPKGTQYF; CDR3nt: TGTGCCAGCAGCACTAGGGTACCCAAAGGGACACAGTACTTC
v_gene: TRBV19; abundance: NA; d_gene: NA; len: 11; j_gene: TRBJ1-2; CDR3aa: CASRDRTGYTF; CDR3nt: TGTGCCAGTAGAGACCGGACGGGCTACACCTTC
v_gene: TRBV6-1; abundance: NA; d_gene: NA; len: 12; j_gene: TRBJ2-3; CDR3aa: CASSRPTGDEYF; CDR3nt: TGTGCCAGCAGTCGCCCAACCGGTGACGAGTACTTT
v_gene: TRBV28; abundance: NA; d_gene: NA; len: 14; j_gene: TRBJ2-2; CDR3aa: CAGSSLAFTGELFF; CDR3nt: TGTGCCGGCAGTTCTCTGGCGTTCACCGGGGAGCTGTTTTTT
v_gene: TRBV27; abundance: many; d_gene: TRBD1; len: 12; j_gene: TRBJ1-2; CDR3aa: CASRRDRGGYTF; CDR3nt: TGTGCCAGCAGGCGGGACAGGGGTGGGTACACCTTC
v_gene: TRBV27; abundance: many; d_gene: TRBD1; len: 14; j_gene: TRBJ2-7; CDR3aa: CASSLGTGGAGQYF; CDR3nt: TGTGCCAGCAGTTTAGGGACAGGGGGCGCAGGGCAGTACTTC
v_gene: TRBV6-5; abundance: NA; d_gene: NA; len: 15; j_gene: TRBJ2-7; CDR3aa: CASVYVGGYSYEQYF; CDR3nt: TGTGCCAGCGTTTACGTCGGGGGCTACTCCTACGAGCAGTACTTC
v_gene: TRBV30; abundance: NA; d_gene: NA; len: 13; j_gene: TRBJ2-5; CDR3aa: CAWRPVPGETQYF; CDR3nt: TGTGCCTGGAGGCCGGTACCTGGAGAGACCCAGTACTTC
v_gene: TRBV24-1; abundance: NA; d_gene: NA; len: 15; j_gene: TRBJ2-2; CDR3aa: CATSDPAPSTGELFF; CDR3nt: TGTGCCACCAGTGACCCCGCTCCATCCACCGGGGAGCTGTTTTTT
v_gene: TRBV28; abundance: NA; d_gene: NA; len: 16; j_gene: TRBJ2-4; CDR3aa: CASSGGGAIEKNIQYF; CDR3nt: TGTGCCAGCAGTGGTGGGGGAGCGATAGAAAAAAACATTCAGTACTTC
v_gene: TRBV28; abundance: many; d_gene: TRBD1; len: 15; j_gene: TRBJ2-7; CDR3aa: CASSSHPDRGSEQYF; CDR3nt: TGTGCCAGCAGTTCTCATCCGGACAGGGGTAGCGAGCAGTACTTC
v_gene: TRBV4-1; abundance: few; d_gene: NA; len: 17; j_gene: TRBJ2-5; CDR3aa: CASSQESWVQRQETQYF; CDR3nt: TGCGCCAGCAGCCAAGAGTCCTGGGTGCAGCGCCAAGAGACCCAGTACTTC
v_gene: TRBV5-1; abundance: NA; d_gene: NA; len: 15; j_gene: TRBJ2-5; CDR3aa: CASSLAPRGQETQYF; CDR3nt: TGCGCCAGCAGCTTGGCCCCCCGTGGACAAGAGACCCAGTACTTC
v_gene: TRBV28; abundance: few; d_gene: NA; len: 17; j_gene: TRBJ2-1; CDR3aa: CASSKNARGSSYNEQFF; CDR3nt: TGTGCCAGCAGTAAAAACGCTAGGGGTAGCTCCTACAATGAGCAGTTCTTC
v_gene: TRBV2; abundance: NA; d_gene: TRBD1; len: 14; j_gene: TRBJ2-6; CDR3aa: CASKEDRVANVLTF; CDR3nt: TGTGCCAGCAAGGAAGACAGGGTGGCCAACGTCCTGACTTTC
v_gene: TRBV28; abundance: NA; d_gene: NA; len: 11; j_gene: TRBJ2-5; CDR3aa: CASRDQETECF; CDR3nt: TGTGCCAGCAGAGACCAAGAGACCGAGTGCTTC
v_gene: TRBV28; abundance: many; d_gene: NA; len: 14; j_gene: TRBJ2-5; CDR3aa: CASSLPPLQETQYF; CDR3nt: TGTGCCAGCAGTTTACCCCCCCTCCAAGAGACCCAGTACTTC
v_gene: TRBV20-1; abundance: NA; d_gene: NA; len: 14; j_gene: TRBJ2-3; CDR3aa: CSASVASGADTQYF; CDR3nt: TGCAGTGCTAGTGTAGCATCGGGTGCAGATACGCAGTATTTT
v_gene: TRBV6-2/TRBV6-3; abundance: NA; d_gene: NA; len: 12; j_gene: TRBJ1-1; CDR3aa: CASSKQSTEAFF; CDR3nt: TGTGCCAGCAGTAAGCAGAGCACTGAAGCTTTCTTT
v_gene: TRBV13; abundance: NA; d_gene: TRBD2; len: 18; j_gene: TRBJ2-5; CDR3aa: CASSLGRRSGREIRTQYF; CDR3nt: TGTGCCAGCAGCTTAGGAAGAAGAAGCGGGAGAGAAATAAGGACCCAGTACTTC
v_gene: TRBV7-9; abundance: many; d_gene: NA; len: 13; j_gene: TRBJ1-1; CDR3aa: CASSLLDYTEAFF; CDR3nt: TGTGCCAGCAGCTTGTTAGACTACACTGAAGCTTTCTTT
v_gene: TRBV4-1; abundance: many; d_gene: NA; len: 17; j_gene: TRBJ2-7; CDR3aa: CASSQDAYGAQVYEQYF; CDR3nt: TGCGCCAGCAGCCAAGATGCTTACGGGGCTCAAGTATACGAGCAGTACTTC